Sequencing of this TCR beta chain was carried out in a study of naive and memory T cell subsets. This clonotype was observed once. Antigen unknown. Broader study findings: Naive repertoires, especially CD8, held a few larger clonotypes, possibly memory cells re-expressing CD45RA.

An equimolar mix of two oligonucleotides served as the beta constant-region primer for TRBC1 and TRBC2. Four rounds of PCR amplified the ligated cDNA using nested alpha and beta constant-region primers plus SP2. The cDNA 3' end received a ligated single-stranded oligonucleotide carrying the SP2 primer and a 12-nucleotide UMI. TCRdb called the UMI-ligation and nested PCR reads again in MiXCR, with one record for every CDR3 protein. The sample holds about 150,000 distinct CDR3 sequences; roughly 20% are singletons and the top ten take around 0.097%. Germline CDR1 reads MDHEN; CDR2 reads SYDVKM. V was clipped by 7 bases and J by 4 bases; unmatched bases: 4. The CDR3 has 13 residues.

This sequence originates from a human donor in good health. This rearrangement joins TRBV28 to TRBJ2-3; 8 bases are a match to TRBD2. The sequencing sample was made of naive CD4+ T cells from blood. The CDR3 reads CASTGGVPDTQYF. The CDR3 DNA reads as TGTGCCAGCACCGGGGGGGTCCCAGATACGCAGTATTTT.